Following are 2 T cell receptor beta chains from one sample sequenced in a study of T cells in Graves' hyperthyroidism and ophthalmopathy. From RNA transcripts, TCR beta CDR3 regions were amplified. TCR CDR3 regions were first amplified by RT-PCR with HTBI primers. TCRdb re-derived calls from the multiplex PCR reads in MiXCR, one entry per CDR3 protein. The repertoire holds about 98,000 distinct CDR3 sequences, with 35% to 45% as singletons. What was sequenced was peripheral blood or thyroid tissue (not recorded which). The receptors here all came from a woman in her twenties or thirties with Graves' hyperthyroidism.

Details on this clonotype: A read error may produce the germline difference seen at one junction end. The chain uses TRBV7-9 and TRBJ2-7; perhaps TRBD1 as D (8 bases). CDR1 is SEHNR and CDR2 is FQNEAQ in the germline V gene (reference sequence). CDR3 length: 13 residues. The CDR3 region has the DNA TGTGCCAGCAGCTCACAGGGGGGGGACATCGACTGCTTC. Translating it yields CASSSQGGDIDCF.

The J gene is TRBJ2-7, the V gene TRBV7-6, with 11 bases aligning to TRBD1. The CDR3 totals 17 residues. CDR1 is SGHVS, CDR2 FNYEAQ, per germline. V gave up 6 bases and J gave up 4 bases; unmatched junction bases: 14. The CDR3 loop is CASSPYHAGQGGYEQYF. The CDR3 coding sequence is TGTGCCAGCAGTCCTTATCACGCGGGACAGGGGGGTTACGAGCAGTACTTC. The whole variable domain, remainder taken from reference TRBV7-6 and TRBJ2-7, is GAGVSQSPRYKVTKRGQDVALRCDPISGHVSLYWYRQALGQGPEFLTYFNYEAQQDKSGLPNDRFSAERPEGSISTLTIQRTEQRDSAMYRCASSPYHAGQGGYEQYFGPGTRLTVT.